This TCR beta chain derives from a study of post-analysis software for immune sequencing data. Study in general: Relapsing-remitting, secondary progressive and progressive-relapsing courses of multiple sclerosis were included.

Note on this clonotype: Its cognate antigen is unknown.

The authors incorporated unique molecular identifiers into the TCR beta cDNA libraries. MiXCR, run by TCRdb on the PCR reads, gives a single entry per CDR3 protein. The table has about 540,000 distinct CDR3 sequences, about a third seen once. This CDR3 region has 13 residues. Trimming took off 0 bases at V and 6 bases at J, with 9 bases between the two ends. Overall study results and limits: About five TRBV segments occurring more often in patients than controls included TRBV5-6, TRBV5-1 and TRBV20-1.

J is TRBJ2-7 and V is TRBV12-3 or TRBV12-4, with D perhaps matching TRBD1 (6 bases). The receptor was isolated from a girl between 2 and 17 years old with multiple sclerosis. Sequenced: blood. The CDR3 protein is CASSLARGFEQYF. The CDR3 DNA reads TGTGCCAGCAGTTTAGCGAGGGGGTTCGAGCAGTACTTC.